A selection of T cell receptor beta chains follows, all from one sample in a study of T cell clonotyping in hematopoietic cell transplantation. Sequenced by immunoSEQ multiplex PCR; TCRdb stores in-frame clones only, minus some. The sample yields about 36,000 clones, 85% to 95% seen once. Sample: peripheral blood mononuclear cells, taken before stem cell transplant. All receptors derive from a man aged 35 to 55 with chronic myeloid leukemia. Some clones in this sample may be carry-over from other donors' samples. The CDR3 runs from the conserved cysteine through the conserved F or W.

v_gene,j_gene,CDR3aa
TRBV7-2,TRBJ1-6,CASSLENSFKPLHF
TRBV19,TRBJ1-3,CASEGISGNTIYF
TRBV30,TRBJ2-5,CAWSTYFMPDRGDQETQYF
TRBV30,TRBJ2-2,CAWRSGTGGTGELFF
TRBV19,TRBJ2-6,CASSPEGNNLGGANVLTF
TRBV7-3,TRBJ2-2,CASSLLGLAGTGELFF
TRBV28,TRBJ2-7,CASSPRTVQPYEQYF
TRBV28,TRBJ2-1,CASSLEGHNEQFF
TRBV28,TRBJ2-5,CASSLGSRETQYF
TRBV30,TRBJ1-1,CAWSVLSGGDTEAFF
TRBV29-1,TRBJ2-5,CSVPLAGDETQYF
TRBV20-1,TRBJ2-5,CSASQETQYF
TRBV7-2,TRBJ1-1,CASSRQNTEAFF
TRBV6-6,TRBJ1-2,CASTSPTGRYYGYTF
TRBV4-3,TRBJ2-1,CASSQDWSRGLAGMKDEQFF
TRBV4-1,TRBJ2-1,CASSPRQGTWADEQFF